These T cell receptor beta chains were read from a single sample in a study of T cells after yellow fever vaccination. In TCRdb, the 5' RACE reads were re-called with MiXCR into one record per CDR3 protein. The table shows some 100,000 distinct CDR3 sequences, with about 8.8% occurring only once. Source: CD8+ T cells not binding an NS4B(214-222) dextramer, sorted from PBMCs, taken about 2 weeks after the first yellow fever vaccination. These TCRs come from a man younger than 35 who received the YFV17D yellow fever vaccine. CDR3s include the opening cysteine and the closing phenylalanine or tryptophan. The D gene is left open where the match is weak. Part of the rows lack a size; the others show once, few, many or a class for expanded clones.

j_call clone_size d_call v_call cdr3_nt cdr3_aa
TRBJ1-5 few . TRBV15 TGTGCCACCAGCAGAGCCCCCAACCTCGGTACGTACCAGCCCCAGCATTTT CATSRAPNLGTYQPQHF
TRBJ1-1 . TRBD1 TRBV4-1 TGCGCCAGCAGCCAAGATACGGGGGAATTACAGGGGGCCACCTACCACACTGAAGCTTTCTTT CASSQDTGELQGATYHTEAFF
TRBJ2-3 few . TRBV11-1 TGTGCCAGCAGCTTAGAGGGTACGCAGTATTTT CASSLEGTQYF
TRBJ1-1 . . TRBV7-9 TGTGCCAGCAGCTTAGCGCACGATAGGGCTTTCTTT CASSLAHDRAFF
TRBJ2-1 few . TRBV6-5 TGTGCCGCGGGGAACGGGTATGAGCAGTTCTTC CAAGNGYEQFF
TRBJ2-5 few TRBD2 TRBV6-1 TGTGCCAGCAGCTCCGGGACTAGCGGATACCAAGAGACCCAGTACTTC CASSSGTSGYQETQYF
TRBJ2-1 few TRBD2 TRBV15 TGTGCCACCAGCGGGGGAGTTTTCGGGACTACCTCCTACAATGAGCAGTTCTTC CATSGGVFGTTSYNEQFF
TRBJ2-7 few . TRBV6-5 TGTGCCAGCAGGATAGCTGGGGAGCAGTACTTC CASRIAGEQYF
TRBJ2-2 once . TRBV5-4 TGTGCCAGAAGCCTGGGTGAGAGGTCCGGGGAGCTGTTTTTT CARSLGERSGELFF
TRBJ2-3 . . TRBV4-1 TGCGCCAGCGGGGTTTGGGCAGGGGCAGAAGATACGCAGTATTTT CASGVWAGAEDTQYF
TRBJ1-2 many TRBD1 TRBV7-6 TGTGCCAGCAGCTCCCCCCCTGGCCAGGGGGACTATGGCTACACCTTC CASSSPPGQGDYGYTF
TRBJ1-2 . . TRBV5-4 TGTGCCAGCAGTACGGAGGACGGAGCGTGCTCCCTCAACTATGGCTACACCTTC CASSTEDGACSLNYGYTF
TRBJ2-7 few TRBD1 TRBV7-3 TGTGCCAGCAGCTCTGTAGGGGGTTTCGGACAGGGCGGATACGAGCAGTACTTC CASSSVGGFGQGGYEQYF
TRBJ1-5 few . TRBV12-3/TRBV12-4 TGTGCCAGCAGTTTTGGAGGGACGGAGCCCCAGCATTTT CASSFGGTEPQHF
TRBJ2-7 . . TRBV12-3/TRBV12-4 TGTGCCAGCAGTCCTCAGCCGGCAGGGACCTACGAGCAGTACTTC CASSPQPAGTYEQYF